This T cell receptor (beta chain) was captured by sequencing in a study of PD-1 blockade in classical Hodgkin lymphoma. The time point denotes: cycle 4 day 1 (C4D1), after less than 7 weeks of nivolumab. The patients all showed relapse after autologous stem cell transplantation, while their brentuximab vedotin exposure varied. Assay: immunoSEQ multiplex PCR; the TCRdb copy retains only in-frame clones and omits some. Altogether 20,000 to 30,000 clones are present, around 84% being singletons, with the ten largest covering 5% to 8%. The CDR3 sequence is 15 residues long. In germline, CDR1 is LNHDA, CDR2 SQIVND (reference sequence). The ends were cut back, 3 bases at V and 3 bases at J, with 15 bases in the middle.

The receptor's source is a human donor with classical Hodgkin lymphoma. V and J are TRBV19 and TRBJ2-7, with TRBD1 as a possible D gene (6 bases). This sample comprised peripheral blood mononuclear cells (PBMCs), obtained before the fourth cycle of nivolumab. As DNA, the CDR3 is TGTGCCAGTAGTATCAACAGGGTACAGGGCTACGAGCAGTACTTC. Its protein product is CASSINRVQGYEQYF. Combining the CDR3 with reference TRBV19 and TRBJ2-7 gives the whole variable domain DGGITQSPKYLFRKEGQNVTLSCEQNLNHDAMYWYRQDPGQGLRLIYYSQIVNDFQKGDIAEGYSVSREKKESFPLTVTSAQKNPTAFYLCASSINRVQGYEQYFGPGTRLTVT.